One and the same sample provided the 16 T cell receptor beta chains below, sequenced in a study of shared clonotypes between healthy human individuals. Profiling relied on immunoSEQ multiplex PCR, and the TCRdb table lists in-frame clones only, not all of them. The sample lists around 620,000 clones; roughly 95% were seen once. The naive CD8 population came from CD45RO-negative cells selected for CCR7, without terminally differentiated effector memory CD45RA+ cells. Sequencing was performed on naive CD8+ T cells sorted from blood. These receptors all stem from a woman in her twenties or thirties in good health.

The J gene is TRBJ2-1, the V gene TRBV13; D could derive from TRBD1 or TRBD2 (5 bases each). Germline V lookup: CDR1 PRHDT, CDR2 FYEKMQ (reference sequence). Trimming left V 0 bases short and J 7 bases short, with 13 bases between. The CDR3 totals 15 residues. DNA of the CDR3: TGTGCCAGCAGCTTAGGCATGGGGCGCGGGAATGAGCAGTTCTTC. It translates to CASSLGMGRGNEQFF. The full variable domain, with the rest looked up from reference TRBV13 and TRBJ2-1, is AAGVIQSPRHLIKEKRETATLKCYPIPRHDTVYWYQQGPGQDPQFLISFYEKMQSDKGSIPDRFSAQQFSDYHSELNMSSLELGDSALYFCASSLGMGRGNEQFFGPGTRLTVL.

This chain joins TRBV27 and TRBJ2-3; D may match TRBD1 or TRBD2 (5 bases each). V shed 3 bases and J shed 10 bases, with 17 bases lying between them. CDR1 and CDR2 (germline): MNHEY, SMNVEV (reference sequence). CDR3 length: 14 residues. The CDR3 reads CASSFRGAKRAQYF. The CDR3 bases are TGTGCCAGCAGTTTTCGGGGCGCCAAGAGGGCGCAGTATTTT.

The chain joins TRBV5-6 to TRBJ2-1; the match to TRBD2 covers 7 bases. This CDR3 has 14 residues. V dropped 0 bases and J dropped 5; count of bases not matched to a gene: 2. Germline CDR1 is SGHDT and CDR2 is YYEEEE. The CDR3 protein is CASSLESGNNEQFF. Written as DNA, the CDR3 is TGTGCCAGCAGCTTGGAAAGCGGGAACAATGAGCAGTTCTTC.

The chain has TRBV7-8 and TRBJ2-2, with D uncertain. CDR1 is SGHVS, CDR2 FQNEAQ, per germline. V was clipped by 1 base and J by 7 bases, with 7 bases between them. This CDR3 contains 13 residues. CDR3 DNA sequence: TGTGCCAGCAGCTTAGACCAGGTCGGGGAGCTGTTTTTT. Its translation is CASSLDQVGELFF.

The V and J genes are TRBV28 and TRBJ2-2; no reliable D call. V was trimmed by 5 bases and J by 4 bases, leaving 11 bases between them. CDR1 and CDR2 (germline): MDHEN, SYDVKM. The CDR3 has 14 residues. The CDR3 sequence: CASSVLGFTGELFF. DNA for the CDR3: TGTGCCAGCAGTGTCCTCGGGTTCACCGGGGAGCTGTTTTTT. Full variable domain (outside the CDR3, taken from reference TRBV28 and TRBJ2-2): DVKVTQSSRYLVKRTGEKVFLECVQDMDHENMFWYRQDPGLGLRLIYFSYDVKMKEKGDIPEGYSVSREKKERFSLILESASTNQTSMYLCASSVLGFTGELFFGEGSRLTVL.

The V and J genes are TRBV9 and TRBJ2-7; D not certain. The V end lost 0 bases, the J end lost 2 bases, and 15 bases lay between the germline ends. The CDR3 is 16 residues long. Germline CDR1 and CDR2: SGDLS and YYNGEE. The CDR3 protein is CASSVGTAAQPYEQYF. CDR3 coding DNA: TGTGCCAGCAGCGTAGGGACGGCGGCTCAGCCCTACGAGCAGTACTTC. The variable domain in full, with the rest retrieved from reference TRBV9 and TRBJ2-7, is DSGVTQTPKHLITATGQRVTLRCSPRSGDLSVYWYQQSLDQGLQFLIQYYNGEERAKGNILERFSAQQFPDLHSELNLSSLELGDSALYFCASSVGTAAQPYEQYFGPGTRLTVT.

J is TRBJ1-6 and V is TRBV28; D gene ambiguous. Trimming took 5 bases from V and 8 from J, leaving 13 bases between them. The CDR3 length is 14 residues. Germline V CDR1 and CDR2: MDHEN, SYDVKM. Here the CDR3 reads CASSPQRSYSPLHF. CDR3 DNA sequence: TGTGCCAGCAGTCCCCAACGTTCGTATTCACCCCTCCACTTT.

The gene calls are TRBV5-1 and TRBJ2-1, with D perhaps matching TRBD2 (5 bases). Germline assignment: CDR1 SGHRS and CDR2 YFSETQ. This CDR3 has 15 amino acids. V was trimmed by 3 bases and J by 0 bases, leaving 10 bases between them. CDR3 residues: CASSWTVSSYNEQFF. The CDR3 bases are TGCGCCAGCAGCTGGACTGTTAGCTCCTACAATGAGCAGTTCTTC.

This rearrangement joins TRBV10-2 to TRBJ2-1, with 9 bases fitting TRBD2. In germline, CDR1 is WSHSY, CDR2 SAAADI. The CDR3 contains 18 residues. V lost 0 bases, J lost 7 bases, and 13 bases stayed unmatched. DNA for the CDR3: TGCGCCAGCAGTGAGTCGACATATTATGCGGGAGGGCGAAATGAGCAGTTCTTC. Translated, it gives CASSESTYYAGGRNEQFF.

This chain uses TRBV2 with TRBJ2-7, with TRBD1 identical over 9 bases. With V trimmed by 6 bases and J by 0 bases, 6 bases remained unmatched. Germline lookup yields CDR1 SNHLY and CDR2 FYNNEI. This CDR3 has 15 amino acids. The DNA for the CDR3 is TGTGCCAGCAGGGACGGACAGGGGTCCTCCTACGAGCAGTACTTC. Protein product: CASRDGQGSSYEQYF.

This chain joins TRBV6-5 and TRBJ2-7, with D possibly being TRBD1 (5 bases). The CDR3 extends over 13 amino acids. The germline V gene has CDR1 MNHEY and CDR2 SVGAGI. V lost 1 base, J lost 5 bases, and 9 bases lay in between. CDR3 nucleotide sequence: TGTGCCAGCAGTTACTTGACAGACCACGAGCAGTACTTC. It translates to CASSYLTDHEQYF.

This chain joins TRBV19 and TRBJ2-5; D gene unclear. V lost 3 bases and J 2 bases, leaving 19 bases between the germline ends. This CDR3 spans 17 amino acids. Germline V gives CDR1 LNHDA, CDR2 SQIVND (reference sequence). CDR3 sequence: CASSISARAGPQETQYF. The DNA for the CDR3 is TGTGCCAGTAGTATCTCCGCTAGGGCAGGCCCTCAAGAGACCCAGTACTTC.

V gene TRBV14 combines with J gene TRBJ2-1, with unresolved D. Trimming removed 3 bases from V and 0 bases from J, with 12 bases in between. This CDR3 comprises 16 residues. Germline CDR1 is SGHDN and CDR2 is FVKESK. CDR3 DNA sequence: TGTGCCAGCAGCCACACGACATGGAGCTCCTACAATGAGCAGTTCTTC. This translates into CASSHTTWSSYNEQFF.

The rearrangement joins TRBV7-9 to TRBJ2-1, with 15 nucleotides matching TRBD2. In germline, CDR1 is SEHNR, CDR2 FQNEAQ (reference sequence). V was clipped by 6 bases and J by 9 bases; unmatched bases: 12. CDR3 length equals 17 residues. The CDR3 bases are TGTGCCAGCAGTTCGGGACTAGCGGGAGGAAGTGCCGGTGAGCAGTTCTTC. Translating it yields CASSSGLAGGSAGEQFF.

The V gene is TRBV28, the J gene TRBJ1-2; TRBD1 aligns across 7 bases. The germline V gene encodes CDR1 MDHEN and CDR2 SYDVKM. The CDR3 runs 16 residues. The J segment lost 5 bases and the V segment lost 5 bases, leaving 14 bases of the junction unmatched. The CDR3, as DNA: TGTGCCAGCAGTCTAACACCAAGGACAGGTGCTTATGGCTACACCTTC. Translation gives CASSLTPRTGAYGYTF.

The V gene is TRBV5-1, the J gene TRBJ1-2; 11 bases agree with TRBD1. Looked up from germline, CDR1 is SGHRS and CDR2 is YFSETQ. With 4 bases clipped from V and 8 bases from J, the junction kept 16 bases outside the gene matches. The length of the CDR3 is 17 residues. CDR3 DNA sequence: TGCGCCAGCAGCACAACCCCCCCCGGACAGGGGGCGCGGGGCTACACCTTC. Translated: CASSTTPPGQGARGYTF.